The 27 T cell receptor beta chains below all came from one sample that was sequenced in a study of blood T cell repertoires in COVID-19. Assay: immunoSEQ multiplex PCR; the TCRdb copy retains only in-frame clones and omits some. Of some 180,000 clones in the sample, around 90% were seen once. The sequencing input was peripheral blood. These receptors originate from a man aged 35 to 55 with active or convalescent COVID-19.

V is TRBV7-9 and J is TRBJ2-7, with 14 nucleotides matching TRBD2. After removal of 4 bases from V and 7 bases from J, the junction contained 12 bases not matched to a gene. Per germline, CDR1 SEHNR and CDR2 FQNEAQ (reference sequence). The CDR3 extends over 17 amino acids. CDR3 in amino acids: CASSSPQGLAGAREQYF. As DNA, the CDR3 is TGTGCCAGCAGCTCCCCCCAGGGACTAGCGGGGGCCCGGGAGCAGTACTTC. Combining the CDR3 with reference TRBV7-9 and TRBJ2-7 gives the whole variable domain DTGVSQNPRHKITKRGQNVTFRCDPISEHNRLYWYRQTLGQGPEFLTYFQNEAQLEKSRLLSDRFSAERPKGSFSTLEIQRTEQGDSAMYLCASSSPQGLAGAREQYFGPGTRLTVT.

This clone has more than one count but fewer than ten. This chain connects TRBV20-1 to TRBJ1-1; D remains ambiguous. The CDR3 sequence is 11 residues long. Germline V gene lookup returns CDR1 DFQATT and CDR2 SNEGSKA (reference sequence). V dropped 4 bases and J dropped 11 bases, with 14 bases sitting between them. The CDR3 DNA reads TGCAGTGCTACCTCCTCCCTTGTCGCTTTCTTT. Its protein product is CSATSSLVAFF.

The genes are TRBV28 and TRBJ2-5; TRBD1 matches at 12 bases. The germline V gene has CDR1 MDHEN and CDR2 SYDVKM. The CDR3 is 16 amino acids. After removal of 6 bases from V and 0 bases from J, the junction contained 5 bases not matched to a gene. The CDR3 nucleotides are TGTGCCAGCAGGGGACAGGGGGCGACCAACCAAGAGACCCAGTACTTC. It encodes CASRGQGATNQETQYF.

The genes are TRBV11-2 and TRBJ2-3, with a weak D call TRBD2 (6 bases). The CDR3 consists of 14 residues. The ends were cut back, 6 bases at V and 4 bases at J, with 14 bases in the middle. The germline V gene encodes CDR1 SGHAT and CDR2 FQNNGV. This CDR3 reads CASSGTGASDTQYF. DNA of the CDR3: TGTGCCAGCAGTGGGACTGGAGCTTCAGATACGCAGTATTTT.

V gene TRBV7-9 combines with J gene TRBJ1-2; possible D gene TRBD1, 6 bases. The CDR3 has 16 residues. Germline CDR1 SEHNR, CDR2 FQNEAQ (reference sequence). Trimming took off 3 bases at V and 7 bases at J, with 21 bases between the two ends. CDR3 DNA sequence: TGTGCCAGCAGCTTTCAAGCCGGGACAAGGATTGTTGGCTACACCTTC. Protein sequence: CASSFQAGTRIVGYTF.

The V and J genes are TRBV28 and TRBJ2-3; 11 bases are shared with TRBD2. Germline trimming cut 7 bases from V and 2 bases from J; bases unmatched to any gene: 11. The CDR3 sequence is 17 residues long. Germline CDR1 and CDR2: MDHEN and SYDVKM. This CDR3 is CASMTAETSGTTDTQYF. Here the CDR3 DNA reads TGTGCCAGCATGACCGCCGAGACTAGCGGGACCACAGATACGCAGTATTTT.

The chain joins TRBV7-2 to TRBJ2-1; TRBD1 matches at 7 bases. The CDR3 has 15 amino acids. From germline, CDR1 is SGHTA and CDR2 FQGNSA. After removal of 3 bases from V and 4 bases from J, the junction contained 6 bases not matched to a gene. The CDR3 protein is CASSFSGTVYNEQFF. The CDR3 DNA follows: TGTGCCAGCAGCTTTTCAGGGACAGTATACAATGAGCAGTTCTTC.

The chain employs TRBV18 and TRBJ2-7; possible D gene TRBD1, 6 bases. The CDR3 runs 13 residues. V was clipped by 6 bases and J by 1 base, with 10 bases between them. CDR1 KGHSH and CDR2 LQKENI come from the germline V gene. Here the CDR3 reads CASSPGQSYEQYF. As DNA, the CDR3 is TGTGCCAGCTCCCCTGGACAGTCCTACGAGCAGTACTTC.

The chain combines TRBV12-5 with TRBJ1-3, with TRBD1 as a possible D gene (5 bases). The germline V gene encodes CDR1 LGHNT and CDR2 FRNRAP. The CDR3 sequence is 18 residues long. V lost 0 bases to trimming and J lost 4 bases, with 19 bases between them. The CDR3 nucleotides read TGTGCTAGTGGTTTGGTAATATCTATAGGGGCCGGAGGAAACACCATATATTTT. Amino acid sequence: CASGLVISIGAGGNTIYF.

The chain uses TRBV28 and TRBJ1-6, with D unresolved. V was pared by 6 bases and J by 7 bases, with 7 bases between. From germline, CDR1 is MDHEN and CDR2 SYDVKM. CDR3 length: 12 residues. The CDR3 protein is CASSLPNSPLHF. CDR3 DNA sequence: TGTGCCAGCAGCTTACCAAATTCACCCCTCCACTTT.

V and J are TRBV4-1 and TRBJ2-3; 7 nucleotides line up with TRBD2. CDR1 is MGHRA and CDR2 is YSYEKL in the germline V gene. The CDR3 has 15 amino acids. J was trimmed by 2 bases and V by 4 bases; bases with no gene match: 6. This CDR3 reads CASSPSGDLTDTQYF. CDR3 sequence (DNA): TGCGCCAGCAGCCCCAGCGGGGATCTCACAGATACGCAGTATTTT.

V is TRBV12-3 or TRBV12-4 and J is TRBJ2-7; no clear D. The CDR3 sequence is 11 residues long. V lost 5 bases and J 2 bases, leaving 4 bases between the germline ends. The CDR3 nucleotides read TGTGCCAGCAGTCCCGCCTACGAGCAGTACTTC. Translating it yields CASSPAYEQYF.

The V gene is TRBV5-1, the J gene TRBJ2-3; the match to TRBD2 covers 7 bases. The germline V gene encodes CDR1 SGHRS and CDR2 YFSETQ. The CDR3 has 15 residues. Germline trimming cut 1 base from V and 4 bases from J; bases unmatched to any gene: 6. The CDR3 region has the DNA TGCGCCAGCAGCTTGCTCCGCGGGGGATCAGATACGCAGTATTTT. Translation: CASSLLRGGSDTQYF.

This chain uses TRBV24-1 with TRBJ2-5, with TRBD1 matching over 7 bases. This CDR3 comprises 15 residues. J was trimmed by 5 bases and V by 7 bases; bases with no gene match: 12. The germline V gene has CDR1 KGHDR and CDR2 SFDVKD. The CDR3 region has the DNA TGTGCCACCAGCTTTAATAGACAGGGTTCCGAGACCCAGTACTTC. This codes for CATSFNRQGSETQYF.

The chain recombines TRBV7-2 with TRBJ1-2, with 7 positions matching TRBD1. This CDR3 comprises 14 residues. Per the germline V gene, CDR1 is SGHTA and CDR2 is FQGNSA. The ends lost 3 bases at V and 8 bases at J; junction bases unmatched: 9. CDR3 nucleotide sequence: TGTGCCAGCAGCTTGAATACAGGGGATATCGGCTACACCTTC. Encoded protein: CASSLNTGDIGYTF.

This chain connects TRBV5-1 to TRBJ2-1; TRBD2 matches at 14 bases. Trimming cost V 3 bases and J 0 bases; bases outside gene matches: 8. The CDR3 covers 19 residues. The V gene's germline CDR1 is SGHRS and CDR2 YFSETQ. CDR3 loop: CASSWPGLAGANSYNEQFF. DNA of the CDR3: TGCGCCAGCAGCTGGCCGGGACTAGCGGGAGCGAACTCCTACAATGAGCAGTTCTTC. Drawing the rest from reference TRBV5-1 and TRBJ2-1, the complete variable domain is KAGVTQTPRYLIKTRGQQVTLSCSPISGHRSVSWYQQTPGQGLQFLFEYFSETQRNKGNFPGRFSGRQFSNSRSEMNVSTLELGDSALYLCASSWPGLAGANSYNEQFFGPGTRLTVL.

This sequence joins TRBV6-5 and TRBJ2-7; 10 bases line up with TRBD2. V shed 6 bases and J 6 bases; nucleotides not matched to a gene: 11. Germline lookup yields CDR1 MNHEY and CDR2 SVGAGI. CDR3 length equals 15 residues. CDR3 sequence: CASRARSGTSAEQYF. The CDR3 DNA follows: TGTGCCAGCAGGGCGCGATCCGGGACTAGCGCCGAGCAGTACTTC.

The V gene is TRBV19, the J gene TRBJ1-2; D possibly corresponds to TRBD1 (5 bases). The CDR3 has 16 residues. Germline V lookup: CDR1 LNHDA, CDR2 SQIVND (reference sequence). V lost 3 bases to trimming and J lost 6 bases, with 20 bases between them. CDR3 region: CASSIPSGDRVDGYTF. CDR3 nucleotide sequence: TGTGCCAGTAGTATCCCCTCGGGGGATAGAGTAGATGGCTACACCTTC.

The gene calls are TRBV29-1 and TRBJ1-1; 7 bases line up with TRBD1. This CDR3 region has 11 residues. Germline V gene lookup returns CDR1 SQVTM and CDR2 ANQGSEA. The DNA of the CDR3 is TGCAGTTTTACAGGGGCTACTGAAGCTTTCTTT. This translates into CSFTGATEAFF.

The V call is TRBV18, the J call TRBJ2-3, with TRBD1 identical over 9 bases. Germline CDR1 is KGHSH and CDR2 is LQKENI. Unmatched junction bases numbered 6, after V lost 2 bases and J lost 0 bases. The CDR3 totals 17 residues. Written as DNA, the CDR3 is TGTGCCAGCTCACCAGCCGGGACAGGGCATAGCACAGATACGCAGTATTTT. It translates to CASSPAGTGHSTDTQYF.

This clone showed up just once. The chain is built from TRBV12-5 and TRBJ2-5; a weak D match, TRBD2 (6 bases). The CDR3 covers 14 residues. Trimming removed 6 bases from V and 4 bases from J, with 15 bases in between. In germline, CDR1 is LGHNT, CDR2 FRNRAP. The CDR3 here is CASGLTGGIETQYF. DNA of the CDR3: TGTGCTAGTGGCCTTACCGGGGGTATAGAGACCCAGTACTTC.

The chain couples TRBV11-3 to TRBJ1-3; TRBD1 matches at 9 bases. V was pared by 1 base and J by 2 bases, with 0 bases of the junction left unmatched. Germline lookup yields CDR1 SGHNT and CDR2 YENEEA. This CDR3 is 15 amino acids long. The CDR3, as DNA: TGTGCCAGCAGCTTAGGGACAGGGGCTGGAAACACCATATATTTT. This translates into CASSLGTGAGNTIYF.

CDR3: CASSFGVSTDTQYF. The DNA for the CDR3 is TGTGCCAGCAGTTTCGGGGTTAGCACAGATACGCAGTATTTT. This rearrangement joins TRBV28 to TRBJ2-3; D may be TRBD2 (5 bases). Per germline, CDR1 MDHEN and CDR2 SYDVKM. This CDR3 comprises 14 residues. The V end lost 3 bases, the J end lost 0 bases, and 7 bases lay between the germline ends.

Regarding this clone: The identical CDR3 is also encoded by other nucleotide sequences in the sample. The rearrangement joins TRBV11-2 to TRBJ2-5; D is possibly TRBD1 (5 bases). The germline V gene has CDR1 SGHAT and CDR2 FQNNGV. This CDR3 has 13 amino acids. The V and J ends lost 5 bases and 0 bases respectively, with 7 bases between them. The DNA of the CDR3 is TGTGCCAGCAGCCCAGGGAACCAAGAGACCCAGTACTTC. Residues: CASSPGNQETQYF. The entire variable domain, with the rest obtained from reference TRBV11-2 and TRBJ2-5, is as follows: EAGVAQSPRYKIIEKRQSVAFWCNPISGHATLYWYQQILGQGPKLLIQFQNNGVVDDSQLPKDRFSAERLKGVDSTLKIQPAKLEDSAVYLCASSPGNQETQYFGPGTRLLVL.

This chain joins TRBV6-6 and TRBJ1-1; D is unresolved. V was pared by 4 bases and J by 3 bases, with 15 bases between. The CDR3 is 15 residues long. Per the germline V gene, CDR1 is MNHNY and CDR2 is SVGAGI (reference sequence). Here the CDR3 reads CASSSRGVRDTEAFF. As DNA, the CDR3 is TGTGCCAGCAGTTCCCGAGGAGTCCGGGACACTGAAGCTTTCTTT.

In DNA form, the CDR3 reads TGCGCCAGCAGCCTCGGTCCCGGGACAGGGACTAGGTCTGGAAACACCATATATTTT. Translation gives CASSLGPGTGTRSGNTIYF. The V gene is TRBV5-1, the J gene TRBJ1-3; 9 nucleotides match TRBD1. The CDR3 extends over 19 amino acids. CDR1 SGHRS and CDR2 YFSETQ come from the germline V gene. V lost 4 bases and J lost 1; bases outside the gene matches: 15.

The CDR3 nucleotides are TGTGCCAGCAGCCAACGAAGGACAGGCCAGGGAGATACGCAGTATTTT. Residues: CASSQRRTGQGDTQYF. The rearrangement joins TRBV14 to TRBJ2-3, with 7 bases that match TRBD1. The germline CDR1 and CDR2 sequences are SGHDN and FVKESK. J lost 5 bases, V lost 2 bases, and 10 bases had no gene match. The CDR3 has 16 residues.